Following are 11 T cell receptor beta chains from one sample sequenced in a study of blood T cell repertoires in COVID-19. The repertoire was sequenced with immunoSEQ multiplex PCR; TCRdb's copy has only in-frame clones and lacks some. Altogether a few hundred thousand clones are present, roughly 89% being singletons, with the ten largest covering 0.9% to 1%. Sequencing was carried out using peripheral blood. These receptors came from a woman in her forties who had recovered from COVID-19.

The chain carries TRBV19 and TRBJ1-2, with a tentative D call TRBD1 (6 bases). V lost 4 bases and J 5 bases, leaving 11 bases between the germline ends. This CDR3 region has 13 residues. CDR1 and CDR2 from the germline V gene are LNHDA and SQIVND (reference sequence). The CDR3: CASSTQGRYGYTF. The CDR3 DNA sequence: TGTGCCAGTAGTACACAGGGCCGGTATGGCTACACCTTC.

The V and J genes are TRBV5-8 and TRBJ2-1, with D unclear. Germline V gene sequence: CDR1 SGHTS, CDR2 YDEGEE. CDR3 length: 14 amino acids. Trimming removed 0 bases at V and 9 bases at J, with 13 bases between. CDR3 region: CASSLAANPGEQFF. In DNA form, the CDR3 reads TGTGCCAGCAGCTTGGCCGCAAATCCGGGTGAGCAGTTCTTC.

J is TRBJ1-2 and V is TRBV30; no firm D call. This CDR3 contains 11 residues. Germline V gene data show CDR1 as GTSNPN and CDR2 as SVGIG (reference sequence). V lost 0 bases and J 4 bases, leaving 3 bases between the germline ends. For the CDR3, the DNA is TGTGCCTGGAGTGTCCTCTATGGCTACACCTTC. Its translation: CAWSVLYGYTF.

Only a few counts were recorded for this clone. This chain uses TRBV7-9 with TRBJ1-6; 8 nucleotides agree with TRBD1. J lost 3 bases, V lost 3 bases, and 1 base had no gene match. The CDR3 spans 15 residues. Germline V CDR1 and CDR2: SEHNR, FQNEAQ (reference sequence). For the CDR3, the DNA is TGTGCCAGCAGCTTTACAGGGGGCTATAATTCACCCCTCCACTTT. Protein sequence: CASSFTGGYNSPLHF.

The chain combines TRBV27 with TRBJ2-7; 14 bases fit TRBD2. Per germline, CDR1 MNHEY and CDR2 SMNVEV (reference sequence). The length of the CDR3 is 17 residues. Unmatched junction bases numbered 7, after V lost 0 bases and J lost 6 bases. CDR3 bases: TGTGCCAGCAGTTTATCGGGGACTAGCGGGAGTGTGGGCGAGCAGTACTTC. Its protein product is CASSLSGTSGSVGEQYF.

This chain joins TRBV2 and TRBJ2-4; tentative D call: TRBD2 (6 bases). Trimming removed 7 bases from V and 8 bases from J, with 21 bases in between. Germline loops: CDR1 SNHLY, CDR2 FYNNEI. The CDR3 spans 15 residues. CDR3 in amino acids: CASTGVDSHRDIQYF. The CDR3 bases are TGTGCCAGCACGGGAGTTGATTCTCATAGGGACATTCAGTACTTC.

Comment on this clone: Relative to the germline gene, one junction end is altered; a read error may explain this. The rearrangement uses TRBV7-7 and TRBJ2-1; D is possibly TRBD1 (6 bases). The CDR3 sequence is 17 residues long. Germline V gene lookup returns CDR1 SSHAT and CDR2 FNYEAQ (reference sequence). CDR3 DNA sequence: TGTGCTAGCAGCTTAGGATATGGAGGATACGAGGACAGTGAGCAGTTCTTC. Its translation: CASSLGYGGYEDSEQFF.

This clone appeared a single time. The chain employs TRBV6-4 and TRBJ2-5, with D possibly TRBD1 on 6 matching bases. The CDR3 length is 13 residues. Germline CDR1 reads MRHNA; CDR2 reads SNTAGT. Between the trimmed V and J ends, which lost 5 bases and 4 bases, there was a span of 11 bases. CDR3 nucleotide sequence: TGTGCCAGCAGTCATCAAGGGGGAGAGACCCAGTACTTC. Translating it yields CASSHQGGETQYF.

CDR3 nucleotides: TGTGCCAGCAGATCCCCTGGGACAGGGGGCTTTTCTAATGAAAAACTGTTTTTT. It translates to CASRSPGTGGFSNEKLFF. This chain connects TRBV28 to TRBJ1-4; 12 bases map to TRBD1. V lost 6 bases and J lost 3; bases outside the gene matches: 11. CDR1 and CDR2 (germline): MDHEN, SYDVKM. The CDR3 spans 18 residues. The full variable domain, completed using reference TRBV28 and TRBJ1-4, is DVKVTQSSRYLVKRTGEKVFLECVQDMDHENMFWYRQDPGLGLRLIYFSYDVKMKEKGDIPEGYSVSREKKERFSLILESASTNQTSMYLCASRSPGTGGFSNEKLFFGSGTQLSVL.

The chain has TRBV10-3 and TRBJ2-3, with TRBD2 identical over 9 bases. The ends lost 7 bases at V and 0 bases at J; junction bases unmatched: 2. CDR3 size: 14 residues. Germline CDR1 is ENHRY and CDR2 is SYGVKD. CDR3 sequence (DNA): TGTGCCATCACTAGCGGGGCTAGCACAGATACGCAGTATTTT. This translates into CAITSGASTDTQYF.

This rearrangement joins TRBV18 to TRBJ2-7; D is unclear. Germline CDR1 KGHSH, CDR2 LQKENI. The CDR3 has 12 residues. V lost 5 bases and J lost 4, with 9 bases in between. Here the CDR3 reads CASSYPGYEQYF. CDR3 DNA sequence: TGTGCCAGCTCATATCCCGGTTACGAGCAGTACTTC.